This paragraph reports one TCR beta chain. Genomic DNA of each subset was evenly split across several immunoSEQ plates. Method: immunoSEQ multiplex PCR; TCRdb's copy keeps in-frame clones and lacks some. The sample contains around 2,000,000 clones, around 96% of which appear only once. V was cut by 4 bases and J by 0 bases, with 12 bases left in between. The CDR3 is made up of 15 amino acids. From germline, CDR1 is SNHLY and CDR2 FYNNEI. The sample is drawn from a study of shared clonotypes between healthy human individuals. Study details: The composition of the donors was a couple of women and a few men aged 18 to 49. There were three CD4 naive, three CD4 memory, two CD8 naive and one CD8 memory plates per donor.

Naive CD8 populations comprised CD45RO-negative cells positively selected for CCR7, excluding terminally differentiated effector memory CD45RA+ cells. Caucasian adults residing in Nashville, Tennessee made up all the donors. The source material was naive CD8+ T cells sorted from blood. The TCR was taken from a man in his late teens or twenties in good health. This sequence joins TRBV2 and TRBJ1-1; D is possibly TRBD1 (5 bases). The CDR3 here is CASSVFGGMNTEAFF. CDR3 sequence (DNA): TGTGCCAGCAGTGTTTTTGGGGGGATGAACACTGAAGCTTTCTTT.